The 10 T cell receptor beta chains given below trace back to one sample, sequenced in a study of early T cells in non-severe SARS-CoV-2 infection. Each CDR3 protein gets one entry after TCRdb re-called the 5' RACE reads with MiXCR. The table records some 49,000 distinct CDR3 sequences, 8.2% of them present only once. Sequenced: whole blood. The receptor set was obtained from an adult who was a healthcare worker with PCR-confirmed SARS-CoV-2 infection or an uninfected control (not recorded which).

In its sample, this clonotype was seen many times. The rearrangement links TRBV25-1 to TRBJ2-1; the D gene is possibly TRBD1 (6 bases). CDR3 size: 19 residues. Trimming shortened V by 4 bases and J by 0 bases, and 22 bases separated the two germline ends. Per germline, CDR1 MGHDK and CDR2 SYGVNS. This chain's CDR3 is CASSANPGDTKSSYNEQFF. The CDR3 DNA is TGTGCCAGCAGTGCAAACCCAGGGGACACCAAGAGCTCCTACAATGAGCAGTTCTTC.

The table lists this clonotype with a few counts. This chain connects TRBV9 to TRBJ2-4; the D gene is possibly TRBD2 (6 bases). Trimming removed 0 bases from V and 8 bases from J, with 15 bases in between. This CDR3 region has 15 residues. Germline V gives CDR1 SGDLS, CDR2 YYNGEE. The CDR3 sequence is CASSVGDGRLDIQYF. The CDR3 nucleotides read TGTGCCAGCAGCGTAGGGGACGGGAGATTGGACATTCAGTACTTC. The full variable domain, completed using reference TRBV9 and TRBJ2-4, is DSGVTQTPKHLITATGQRVTLRCSPRSGDLSVYWYQQSLDQGLQFLIQYYNGEERAKGNILERFSAQQFPDLHSELNLSSLELGDSALYFCASSVGDGRLDIQYFGAGTRLSVL.

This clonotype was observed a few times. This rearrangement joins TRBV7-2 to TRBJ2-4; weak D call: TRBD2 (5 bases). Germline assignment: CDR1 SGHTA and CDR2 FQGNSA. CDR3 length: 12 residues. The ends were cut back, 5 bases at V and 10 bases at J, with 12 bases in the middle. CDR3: CASSLRGRIQYF. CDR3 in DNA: TGTGCCAGCAGCCTACGAGGGCGGATTCAGTACTTC.

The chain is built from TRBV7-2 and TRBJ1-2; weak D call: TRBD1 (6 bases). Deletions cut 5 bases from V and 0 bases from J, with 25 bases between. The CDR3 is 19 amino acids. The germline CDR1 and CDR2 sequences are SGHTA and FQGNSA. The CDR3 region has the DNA TGTGCCAGCAGCCCGAGAGCCCTCGACAGGCAGTTAGCTAACTATGGCTACACCTTC. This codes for CASSPRALDRQLANYGYTF.

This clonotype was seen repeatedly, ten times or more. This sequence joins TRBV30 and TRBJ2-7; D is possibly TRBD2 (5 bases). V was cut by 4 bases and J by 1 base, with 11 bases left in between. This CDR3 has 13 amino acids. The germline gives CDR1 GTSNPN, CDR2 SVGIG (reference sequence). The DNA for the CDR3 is TGTGCCTGGACTGACGGGGTATCCTACGAGCAGTACTTC. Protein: CAWTDGVSYEQYF. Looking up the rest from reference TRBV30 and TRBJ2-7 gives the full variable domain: SQTIHQWPATLVQPVGSPLSLECTVEGTSNPNLYWYRQAAGRGLQLLFYSVGIGQISSEVPQNLSASRPQDRQFILSSKKLLLSDSGFYLCAWTDGVSYEQYFGPGTRLTVT.

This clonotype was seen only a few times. The CDR3 reads CSALPGSAKNIQYF. The CDR3 DNA follows: TGCAGTGCGCTCCCCGGGTCAGCCAAAAACATTCAGTACTTC. V and J are TRBV20-1 and TRBJ2-4; D not resolved. The CDR3 covers 14 residues. Trimming pared 6 bases from V and 0 bases from J, leaving 12 bases between. The germline CDR1 and CDR2 sequences are DFQATT and SNEGSKA (reference sequence).

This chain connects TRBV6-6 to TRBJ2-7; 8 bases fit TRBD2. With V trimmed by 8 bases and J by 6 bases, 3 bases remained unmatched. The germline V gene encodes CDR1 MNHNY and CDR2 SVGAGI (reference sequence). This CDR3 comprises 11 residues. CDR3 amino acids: CASLAGLEQYF. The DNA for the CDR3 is TGTGCCAGCCTAGCGGGCCTCGAGCAGTACTTC.

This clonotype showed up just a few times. This CDR3 is CASSSSGSWQYF. CDR3 nucleotides: TGTGCCAGCAGCTCATCGGGCAGTTGGCAGTATTTT. V is TRBV13 and J is TRBJ2-3; no clear D gene. Per the germline V gene, CDR1 is PRHDT and CDR2 is FYEKMQ (reference sequence). Trimming shortened V by 4 bases and J by 11 bases, and 13 bases separated the two germline ends. The CDR3 has 12 amino acids.

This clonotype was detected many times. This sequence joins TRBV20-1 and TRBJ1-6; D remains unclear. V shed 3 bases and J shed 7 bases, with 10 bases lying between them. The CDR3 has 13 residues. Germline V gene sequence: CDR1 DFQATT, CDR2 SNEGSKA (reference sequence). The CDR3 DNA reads TGCAGTGCTAGGGAGCAGTCCAATTCACCCCTCCACTTT. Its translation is CSAREQSNSPLHF.

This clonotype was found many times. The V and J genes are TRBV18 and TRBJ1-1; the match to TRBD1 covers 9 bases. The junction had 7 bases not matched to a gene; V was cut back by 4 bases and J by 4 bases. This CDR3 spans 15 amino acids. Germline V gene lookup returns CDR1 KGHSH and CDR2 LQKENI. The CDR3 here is CASSLGQGGITEAFF. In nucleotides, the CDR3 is TGTGCCAGCTCACTGGGACAGGGCGGTATCACTGAAGCTTTCTTT.